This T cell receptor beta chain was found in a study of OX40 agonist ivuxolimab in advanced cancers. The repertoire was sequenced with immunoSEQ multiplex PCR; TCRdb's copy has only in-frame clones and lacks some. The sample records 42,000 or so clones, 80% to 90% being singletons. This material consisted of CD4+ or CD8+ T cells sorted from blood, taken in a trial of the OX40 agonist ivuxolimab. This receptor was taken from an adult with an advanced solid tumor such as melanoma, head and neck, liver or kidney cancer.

The CDR3 reads CASSSYTSNTEAFF. The CDR3 nucleotides are TGTGCCAGCAGCTCCTACACGAGCAACACTGAAGCTTTCTTT. The V and J genes are TRBV7-9 and TRBJ1-1; D remains unclear. Trimming cost V 4 bases and J 2 bases, with 11 bases left between them. There are 14 residues in the CDR3. CDR1 and CDR2 (germline): SEHNR, FQNEAQ (reference sequence).